Listed below are T cell receptor beta chains from one sample, sequenced in a study of blood T cell repertoires in COVID-19. The assay was immunoSEQ multiplex PCR, and TCRdb's table has in-frame clones only and misses some. Of under 120,000 clones listed, 70% to 90% are singletons. The sequencing input was peripheral blood. These receptors originate from a human donor in a cohort sampled during active COVID-19. Both conserved end residues are trimmed from each CDR3. Fields, in order: V gene, D gene, J gene, clone size, CDR3 protein. The D gene is left open where the match is weak. Clone size is stated in some rows and not others, as once, few, many or a class when expanded.

>TRBV28|TRBD1|TRBJ2-7|once
ASSWTGYEQY
>TRBV14|NA|TRBJ1-2|NA
ASSQGTGTDYGYT
>TRBV4-1|TRBD2|TRBJ2-3|NA
ASSQDRAGGYADTQY
>TRBV21-1|NA|TRBJ2-3|NA
ASSKSHRWPPTDTQY
>TRBV18|TRBD1|TRBJ2-3|NA
ASSPNDRGNTDTQY
>TRBV28|TRBD1|TRBJ1-6|NA
ASSSTQTGRNSPLH
>TRBV9|NA|TRBJ1-2|NA
ASSVEAGVNYGYT
>TRBV28|NA|TRBJ1-3|NA
ASSSTGHSGNTIY
>TRBV11-2|NA|TRBJ1-1|NA
ASSSYRQPLEHFEAF
>TRBV3-1/TRBV3-2|NA|TRBJ1-2|NA
ASSPTTAFYGYT
>TRBV7-3|NA|TRBJ2-5|once
ASSLMRAAQETQY
>TRBV27|NA|TRBJ1-3|NA
ASSFDGHSGNTIY
>TRBV2|NA|TRBJ2-3|many
ASSEMGHLLSQY
>TRBV7-9|TRBD1|TRBJ1-1|NA
ASSSFAGQGTEAF
>TRBV19|TRBD1|TRBJ1-1|NA
ASSGRDRVYIEAF
>TRBV2|NA|TRBJ1-1|NA
ASSQQGDGTEAF
>TRBV14|NA|TRBJ1-3|NA
ASSQVGLPMGNTIY
>TRBV29-1|NA|TRBJ1-1|NA
SVCRGAVNTEAF
>TRBV28|TRBD1|TRBJ2-7|few
ATDRGTLEQY
>TRBV29-1|NA|TRBJ2-7|NA
SVELYERGPYEQY
>TRBV7-8|TRBD1|TRBJ1-1|NA
ASGNRGWTEAF
>TRBV9|TRBD2|TRBJ2-3|NA
ASSAGPLGLAMPDTQY
>TRBV6-2/TRBV6-3|TRBD1|TRBJ1-5|NA
ASSWGGQGHQPQH
>TRBV6-4|NA|TRBJ1-2|NA
ASSDLSGGGYT
>TRBV4-3|TRBD1|TRBJ2-7|NA
ASSQDIGTGREQY
>TRBV6-2/TRBV6-3|NA|TRBJ1-5|NA
ASSYIQENQPQH
>TRBV11-2|NA|TRBJ2-3|NA
ASSLLDTQY
>TRBV27|TRBD2|TRBJ2-7|NA
ASSLYSGGLSYEQY
>TRBV13|TRBD2|TRBJ2-3|once
ASSTGLAGAITDTQY
>TRBV7-3|TRBD1|TRBJ1-2|NA
ASSDRSTGFRWGYT
>TRBV28|NA|TRBJ1-1|NA
ASSPWEGKLYTEAF
>TRBV21-1|NA|TRBJ2-7|NA
ASSKAASGNWDEQY
>TRBV28|TRBD1|TRBJ1-5|NA
ASSFRDRGRRSNQPQH
>TRBV7-2|TRBD1|TRBJ1-1|NA
ASSLGHRGGTEAF
>TRBV7-6|TRBD2|TRBJ2-2|NA
ASSPIPQGGDTGELF
>TRBV5-1|TRBD1|TRBJ2-2|once
ASSPRTGQNTGELF
>TRBV9|TRBD2|TRBJ2-1|NA
ASSVEGNWAGVDEQF
>TRBV10-1|TRBD2|TRBJ2-1|NA
ASSNWTSGSYNEQF
>TRBV5-4|TRBD1|TRBJ1-6|NA
ASSPGVGGSDSPLH
>TRBV10-3|TRBD2|TRBJ2-3|NA
ATRTGGADTQY
>TRBV11-2|TRBD2|TRBJ2-3|once
ASSFYPPSGTTDTQY